The TCR beta chain under discussion was sequenced for a study of metastatic and nonmetastatic thyroid tumors. Study in general: It was across blood and tumor or nodule tissue from malignant and benign thyroid patients that repertoires were compared.

In the source study's methods: Clinicopathological groups supplied CDR3 differences that were used to build a distant-metastasis classifier for papillary thyroid cancer. MiXCR re-clonotyped the PCR reads for TCRdb. The V and J calls were determined by TCRdb, not by the authors. The profile shows around 16,000 clones, nearly 35% of them singletons. Thyroid surgery was performed in patients who had received no treatment beforehand. This clone was seen at least ten times. Antigen: not known. Study results and limitations: Malignant thyroid tumors reportedly exceeded benign nodules significantly in TCR beta diversity, with the difference appearing in blood and tumor.

Germline CDR1 reads MGHRA; CDR2 reads YSYEKL. V trimming: 5 bases; J trimming: 7 bases; junction bases outside the gene matches: 7. The length of the CDR3 is 16 residues. The specimen was tumor tissue. This receptor was obtained from a male donor with papillary thyroid cancer or a benign thyroid nodule (not recorded which). Some clones in this sample may be carry-over from other donors' samples. J is TRBJ2-1 and V is TRBV4-1; 14 bases fit TRBD2. The CDR3 protein is CASSTPGTSGRNEQFF. CDR3 in DNA: TGCGCCAGCAGCACCCCCGGGACTAGCGGGAGAAATGAGCAGTTCTTC.